This entry features one TCR beta chain sequence. These data originate in a study of blood T cell repertoires in COVID-19. Whole-study context: Acute and convalescent COVID-19 specimens originated in the United States, Italy and Spain. Nucleic acid was either cDNA or gDNA, and it came from T cells, B-cell-depleted T cells, or PBMCs.

Original analysis: It was from reference gene primer amplification that nucleated cell counts were estimated. TCRdb's table, derived via immunoSEQ multiplex PCR, lists solely in-frame clones and lacks some. V and J calls and clone size follow that table, whereas D and trimming were derived from the DNA. The table lists around 150,000 clones, around 85% of them singletons, with 11% in the top ten. Germline CDR1 reads KGHSH; CDR2 reads LQKENI. This CDR3 region has 16 residues. The trim removed 3 bases at V and 4 bases at J, leaving 8 bases unmatched. The sample comprised peripheral blood. The source is a man aged 60 to 75 with active or convalescent COVID-19. The chain links TRBV18 to TRBJ2-3; 9 bases line up with TRBD2. The CDR3 bases are TGTGCCAGCTCACCCGGACTTAGCGGGAGCGCAGATACGCAGTATTTT. This codes for CASSPGLSGSADTQYF.